A selection of T cell receptor beta chains follows, all from one sample in a study of blood T cell repertoires in COVID-19. Sequencing was performed with immunoSEQ multiplex PCR; in TCRdb, only in-frame clones are kept and a portion is missing. Of roughly 80,000 clones in the sample, about three quarters were seen once. Material: peripheral blood. Receptor source: a human donor in a cohort sampled during active COVID-19. Both conserved end residues are part of each CDR3. The order of the fields is V gene, clone size, J gene, D gene, CDR3 DNA, CDR3 protein. The D gene is left open where the match is weak. Expanded clones get a size class; other rows say once, few or many, or leave the size out.

v_gene: TRBV5-1
abundance: NA
j_gene: TRBJ2-7
d_gene: TRBD2
CDR3nt: TGCGCCAGCAGCTTGCCATCGACGCGGGGGGCGTTCGAGCAGTACTTC
CDR3aa: CASSLPSTRGAFEQYF

v_gene: TRBV3-1/TRBV3-2
abundance: NA
j_gene: TRBJ2-7
d_gene: NA
CDR3nt: TGTGCCAGCAGCCAAAGTAGGTCTTCGGGGTGGTCCTACGAGCAGTACTTC
CDR3aa: CASSQSRSSGWSYEQYF

v_gene: TRBV5-6
abundance: NA
j_gene: TRBJ2-4
d_gene: TRBD1
CDR3nt: TGTGCCAGCAGCTCGGGGGACAGGAGGGCCAAAAACATTCAGTACTTC
CDR3aa: CASSSGDRRAKNIQYF

v_gene: TRBV7-8
abundance: few
j_gene: TRBJ2-7
d_gene: TRBD2
CDR3nt: TGTGCCAGCAGCTTGTCCGGGCTAGCGGGGGTCAACGAGCAGTACTTC
CDR3aa: CASSLSGLAGVNEQYF

v_gene: TRBV6-1
abundance: NA
j_gene: TRBJ1-5
d_gene: TRBD1
CDR3nt: TGTGCCAGCAGTGATGGGGACAGGGACCAGCCCCAGCATTTT
CDR3aa: CASSDGDRDQPQHF

v_gene: TRBV6-5
abundance: few
j_gene: TRBJ1-5
d_gene: TRBD1
CDR3nt: TGTGCCAGCACTCCGGAAACAGGGGGCGTTCAGCCCCAGCATTTT
CDR3aa: CASTPETGGVQPQHF

v_gene: TRBV3-1/TRBV3-2
abundance: NA
j_gene: TRBJ1-4
d_gene: NA
CDR3nt: TGTGCCAGCAGCCAAATTGGACAAGCAACTAATGAAAAACTGTTTTTT
CDR3aa: CASSQIGQATNEKLFF

v_gene: TRBV6-5
abundance: NA
j_gene: TRBJ2-7
d_gene: TRBD2
CDR3nt: TGTGCCAGCAGTTACCTAGCGGGGGGCGGGGAGCAGTACTTC
CDR3aa: CASSYLAGGGEQYF

v_gene: TRBV10-3
abundance: NA
j_gene: TRBJ1-6
d_gene: NA
CDR3nt: TGTGCCATCAGTGAATCGAATTCACCCCTCCACTTT
CDR3aa: CAISESNSPLHF

v_gene: TRBV5-1
abundance: NA
j_gene: TRBJ2-7
d_gene: TRBD2
CDR3nt: TGCGCCAGCAGCTTTGCGGGGGGCAGATACGAGCAGTACTTC
CDR3aa: CASSFAGGRYEQYF

v_gene: TRBV6-5
abundance: NA
j_gene: TRBJ2-7
d_gene: TRBD2
CDR3nt: TGTGCCAGCAGTTACTCCGGACTAGCGGGGGACCGGCAGTACTTC
CDR3aa: CASSYSGLAGDRQYF

v_gene: TRBV5-1
abundance: NA
j_gene: TRBJ2-1
d_gene: NA
CDR3nt: TGCGCCAGCAGCTGGACACAGGGCAGGTCCTACAATGAGCAGTTCTTC
CDR3aa: CASSWTQGRSYNEQFF

v_gene: TRBV19
abundance: NA
j_gene: TRBJ1-3
d_gene: NA
CDR3nt: TGTGCCAGCAAACAGGTCTTCAACTCTGGAAACACCATATATTTT
CDR3aa: CASKQVFNSGNTIYF

v_gene: TRBV7-3
abundance: few
j_gene: TRBJ2-1
d_gene: TRBD2
CDR3nt: TGTGCCAGCAGCCCTTGGACTAGCGGGTACAATGAGCAGTTCTTC
CDR3aa: CASSPWTSGYNEQFF

v_gene: TRBV10-2
abundance: NA
j_gene: TRBJ1-2
d_gene: NA
CDR3nt: TGCGCCAGCAGTCGCCTCAGGACATCCCAGAATGGCTACACCTTC
CDR3aa: CASSRLRTSQNGYTF

v_gene: TRBV18
abundance: NA
j_gene: TRBJ1-4
d_gene: NA
CDR3nt: TGTGCCAGCTCCACCGGGTTCCGTAATGAAAAACTGTTTTTT
CDR3aa: CASSTGFRNEKLFF

v_gene: TRBV10-1
abundance: NA
j_gene: TRBJ2-5
d_gene: TRBD2
CDR3nt: TGCGCCAGCAGTAGCGGGGGGGCAGGAGAGACCCAGTACTTC
CDR3aa: CASSSGGAGETQYF

v_gene: TRBV2
abundance: NA
j_gene: TRBJ1-1
d_gene: TRBD1
CDR3nt: TGTGCCAGCAGTGAATTGCCAGGGGGTGAAGCTTTCTTT
CDR3aa: CASSELPGGEAFF

v_gene: TRBV6-5
abundance: NA
j_gene: TRBJ1-1
d_gene: TRBD1
CDR3nt: TGTGCCAGCACCCGAAGGGACAGCCTCTTCTTT
CDR3aa: CASTRRDSLFF

v_gene: TRBV12-3/TRBV12-4
abundance: NA
j_gene: TRBJ1-2
d_gene: NA
CDR3nt: TGTGCCAGCAGTTTCCAGGGGCGCAGGGGCTACACCTTC
CDR3aa: CASSFQGRRGYTF

v_gene: TRBV19
abundance: once
j_gene: TRBJ2-5
d_gene: NA
CDR3nt: TGTGCCAGTAGTATAAACAGGGGGGGCCAAGAGACCCAGTACTTC
CDR3aa: CASSINRGGQETQYF

v_gene: TRBV2
abundance: NA
j_gene: TRBJ1-1
d_gene: TRBD1
CDR3nt: TGTGCCAGCACTGACAGGGGCACTGAAGCTTTCTTT
CDR3aa: CASTDRGTEAFF

v_gene: TRBV12-2
abundance: NA
j_gene: TRBJ1-5
d_gene: NA
CDR3nt: TGTGCAAGTCGCTCCATGAAATCCGTGGACACATTATATTATCGGGTGGGTCAGCCCCAGCATTTT
CDR3aa: CASRSMKSVDTLYYRVGQPQHF

v_gene: TRBV3-1/TRBV3-2
abundance: once
j_gene: TRBJ1-3
d_gene: TRBD1
CDR3nt: TGTGCCAGCAGCCCTGGGACAGCCCGAAACACCATATATTTT
CDR3aa: CASSPGTARNTIYF

v_gene: TRBV11-2
abundance: NA
j_gene: TRBJ2-7
d_gene: NA
CDR3nt: TGTGCCAGCAGCGTCCGGACTAACTACGAGCAGTACTTC
CDR3aa: CASSVRTNYEQYF

v_gene: TRBV11-3
abundance: once
j_gene: TRBJ2-7
d_gene: NA
CDR3nt: TGTGCCAGCAGCTTAGATTCGGGGTCCTACGAGCAGTACTTC
CDR3aa: CASSLDSGSYEQYF

v_gene: TRBV5-8
abundance: NA
j_gene: TRBJ2-5
d_gene: NA
CDR3nt: TGTGCCAGCAGCCAAAGTGTACTAGCACATTTTGGGGAGACCCAGTACTTC
CDR3aa: CASSQSVLAHFGETQYF

v_gene: TRBV7-2
abundance: NA
j_gene: TRBJ2-5
d_gene: NA
CDR3nt: TGTGCCAGCAGCTTTATGGTCGGGTCCTCCCAGGGGGAGACCCAGTACTTC
CDR3aa: CASSFMVGSSQGETQYF

v_gene: TRBV7-8
abundance: NA
j_gene: TRBJ1-1
d_gene: NA
CDR3nt: TGTGCCAGCAGCGCTGGACAGTTTAACACTGAAGCTTTCTTT
CDR3aa: CASSAGQFNTEAFF

v_gene: TRBV11-2
abundance: NA
j_gene: TRBJ2-7
d_gene: NA
CDR3nt: TGTGCCAGCAGCTTAGGGCGGGGTAGAGTCTACGAGCAGTACTTC
CDR3aa: CASSLGRGRVYEQYF

v_gene: TRBV28
abundance: few
j_gene: TRBJ1-6
d_gene: NA
CDR3nt: TGTGCCAGCAGTTTACGAACGGCACCCCTCCACTTT
CDR3aa: CASSLRTAPLHF

v_gene: TRBV30
abundance: NA
j_gene: TRBJ1-1
d_gene: NA
CDR3nt: TGTGCCTGGAGTGTACACCAGAACACTGAAGCTTTCTTT
CDR3aa: CAWSVHQNTEAFF

v_gene: TRBV30
abundance: NA
j_gene: TRBJ1-1
d_gene: TRBD1
CDR3nt: TGTGCCTGGATGGGGAGACAGGGCACCCACACTGAAGCTTTCTTT
CDR3aa: CAWMGRQGTHTEAFF

v_gene: TRBV5-1
abundance: NA
j_gene: TRBJ2-2
d_gene: NA
CDR3nt: TGCGCCAGCAGCTTGGGTCTCACCGGGGAGCTGTTTTTT
CDR3aa: CASSLGLTGELFF

v_gene: TRBV27
abundance: few
j_gene: TRBJ2-5
d_gene: TRBD2
CDR3nt: TGTGCCAGCAGTTTGACTAGCGGTGGCATGCCAAGTCGGGAGACCCAGTACTTC
CDR3aa: CASSLTSGGMPSRETQYF

v_gene: TRBV18
abundance: NA
j_gene: TRBJ2-7
d_gene: TRBD1
CDR3nt: TGTGCCAGCTCGCCGTCGGCAGGGGGCTTGAACGAGCAGTACTTC
CDR3aa: CASSPSAGGLNEQYF

v_gene: TRBV24-1
abundance: NA
j_gene: TRBJ1-2
d_gene: TRBD1
CDR3nt: TGTGCCACCAGTGGGACAGGAAGTAACTATGGCTACACCTTC
CDR3aa: CATSGTGSNYGYTF

v_gene: TRBV2
abundance: once
j_gene: TRBJ1-4
d_gene: NA
CDR3nt: TGTGCCAGCACCTGGGGGGGGAGAGGAGATGAAAAACTGTTTTTT
CDR3aa: CASTWGGRGDEKLFF

v_gene: TRBV6-5
abundance: NA
j_gene: TRBJ1-1
d_gene: NA
CDR3nt: TGTGCCAGCCCGACTTCCGGGGGAGCGGCTTTCTTT
CDR3aa: CASPTSGGAAFF

v_gene: TRBV5-5
abundance: NA
j_gene: TRBJ1-2
d_gene: NA
CDR3nt: TGTGCCAGCAGCCCAACGCTTGGAGGGTGGTCAAACTATGGCTACACCTTC
CDR3aa: CASSPTLGGWSNYGYTF

v_gene: TRBV9
abundance: NA
j_gene: TRBJ1-1
d_gene: NA
CDR3nt: TGTGCCAGCAGCCTCACGGCAGGCAACACTGAAGCTTTCTTT
CDR3aa: CASSLTAGNTEAFF

v_gene: TRBV18
abundance: NA
j_gene: TRBJ2-3
d_gene: NA
CDR3nt: TGTGCCAGCTCACCAATTGGCAGGAACTTATTCACAGATACGCAGTATTTT
CDR3aa: CASSPIGRNLFTDTQYF

v_gene: TRBV12-3/TRBV12-4
abundance: NA
j_gene: TRBJ2-7
d_gene: TRBD1
CDR3nt: TGTGCCAGCAGTTCCGGACAGGGGGAACAGCAGTACTTC
CDR3aa: CASSSGQGEQQYF

v_gene: TRBV6-6
abundance: NA
j_gene: TRBJ1-1
d_gene: NA
CDR3nt: TGTGCCAGCAGTTACTCGAATGTGGGCTACACTGAAGCTTTCTTT
CDR3aa: CASSYSNVGYTEAFF

v_gene: TRBV28
abundance: few
j_gene: TRBJ2-3
d_gene: TRBD2
CDR3nt: TGTGCCAGCAGTTTAGCGGGGGGCCCAGATACGCAGTATTTT
CDR3aa: CASSLAGGPDTQYF

v_gene: TRBV28
abundance: NA
j_gene: TRBJ1-5
d_gene: TRBD1
CDR3nt: TGTGCCAGCAGCTCGGGACAGGGCAATCAGCCCCAGCATTTT
CDR3aa: CASSSGQGNQPQHF

v_gene: TRBV29-1
abundance: NA
j_gene: TRBJ2-7
d_gene: TRBD2
CDR3nt: TGCAGCGTTAGAATTGAATGGGGACTAGGGTACGAGCAGTACTTC
CDR3aa: CSVRIEWGLGYEQYF

v_gene: TRBV12-3/TRBV12-4
abundance: NA
j_gene: TRBJ2-7
d_gene: NA
CDR3nt: TGTGCCAGCAGTTTTGAGGGATACGAGCAGTACTTC
CDR3aa: CASSFEGYEQYF

v_gene: TRBV10-3
abundance: few
j_gene: TRBJ1-5
d_gene: TRBD1
CDR3nt: TGTGCCATCAGTGAGTCTGACAGGGGGGGTCAGCCCCAGCATTTT
CDR3aa: CAISESDRGGQPQHF